The source of this T cell receptor beta chain is a study of blood T cell repertoires in COVID-19. On the study more broadly: The samples span acute and convalescent COVID-19 from the United States, Italy and Spain.

J was trimmed by 6 bases and V by 9 bases; bases with no gene match: 13. From germline, CDR1 is LNHDA and CDR2 SQIVND (reference sequence). The CDR3 has 14 residues. Participants were aged about 18 to 89 years from some 24 US areas. Participants' reported clinical history set cohort assignment. The method was immunoSEQ multiplex PCR; TCRdb's version includes in-frame clones alone and lacks a portion of them. The repertoire consists of some 210,000 clones, with 87% occurring once and the leading ten covering 10%. Sequencing was done on a sample of PBMCs or T cells enriched from blood (not recorded which). V gene TRBV19 combines with J gene TRBJ2-7; 8 bases are shared with TRBD1. This clonotype originated in a man younger than 35 with acute COVID-19. The CDR3 DNA reads TGTGCCAGCTCGACAGGGGTGGCGGCCCGCGAGCAGTACTTC. Translation gives CASSTGVAAREQYF. Looking up the rest from reference TRBV19 and TRBJ2-7 gives the full variable domain: DGGITQSPKYLFRKEGQNVTLSCEQNLNHDAMYWYRQDPGQGLRLIYYSQIVNDFQKGDIAEGYSVSREKKESFPLTVTSAQKNPTAFYLCASSTGVAAREQYFGPGTRLTVT.